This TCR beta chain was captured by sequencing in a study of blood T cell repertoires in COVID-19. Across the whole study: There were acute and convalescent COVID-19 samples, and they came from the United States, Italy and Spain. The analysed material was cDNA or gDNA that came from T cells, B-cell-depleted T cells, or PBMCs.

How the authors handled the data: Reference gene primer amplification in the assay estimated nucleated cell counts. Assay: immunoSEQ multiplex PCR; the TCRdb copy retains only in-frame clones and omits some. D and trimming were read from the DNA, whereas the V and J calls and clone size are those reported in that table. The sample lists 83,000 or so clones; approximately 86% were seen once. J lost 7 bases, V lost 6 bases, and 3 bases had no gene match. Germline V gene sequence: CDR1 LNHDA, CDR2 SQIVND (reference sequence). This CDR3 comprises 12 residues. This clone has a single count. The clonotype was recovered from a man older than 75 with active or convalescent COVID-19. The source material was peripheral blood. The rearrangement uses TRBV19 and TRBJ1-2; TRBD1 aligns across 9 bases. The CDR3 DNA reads TGTGCCAGTAGAGACAGGGGGTTTGGCTACACCTTC. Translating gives CASRDRGFGYTF. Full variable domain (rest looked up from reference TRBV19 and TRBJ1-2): DGGITQSPKYLFRKEGQNVTLSCEQNLNHDAMYWYRQDPGQGLRLIYYSQIVNDFQKGDIAEGYSVSREKKESFPLTVTSAQKNPTAFYLCASRDRGFGYTFGSGTRLTVV.